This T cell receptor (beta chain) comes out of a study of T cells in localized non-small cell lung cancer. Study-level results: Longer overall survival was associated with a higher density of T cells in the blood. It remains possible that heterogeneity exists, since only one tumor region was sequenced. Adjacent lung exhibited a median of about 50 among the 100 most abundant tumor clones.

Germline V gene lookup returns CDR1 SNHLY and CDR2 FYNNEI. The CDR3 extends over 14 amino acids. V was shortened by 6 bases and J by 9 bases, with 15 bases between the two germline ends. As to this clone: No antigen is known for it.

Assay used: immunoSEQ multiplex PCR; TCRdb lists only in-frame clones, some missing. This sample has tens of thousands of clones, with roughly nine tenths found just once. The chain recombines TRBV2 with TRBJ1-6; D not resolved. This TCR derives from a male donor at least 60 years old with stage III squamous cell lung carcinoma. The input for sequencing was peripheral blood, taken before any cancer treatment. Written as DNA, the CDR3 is TGTGCCAGCAGCCTTCCCGCCCGGGGTTCACCCCTCCACTTT. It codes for CASSLPARGSPLHF.